The rows below give T cell receptor beta chains drawn from one sample of a study of T-cell memory formation after mild COVID-19. TCRdb redid the calling of the 5' RACE reads with MiXCR, one entry per CDR3 protein. The sample records about 33,000 distinct CDR3 sequences, more than 20% being singletons. The material sequenced was PBMCs or a T cell subset sorted from them (not recorded which). All receptors come from an adult who had mild COVID-19 (a few samples of this study predate the infection). Cell type and time point are not known. CDR3s include the opening cysteine and the closing phenylalanine or tryptophan. A D gene is named only where the DNA matches it firmly. Not all rows give a size; the values are once, few, many and, for expanded clones, a class.

TRBV19,TRBJ2-7,few,TRBD2,TGTGCCAGTAGTATTCAGCGGGGACCCTACGAGCAGTACTTC,CASSIQRGPYEQYF
TRBV12-3/TRBV12-4,TRBJ2-1,medium-sized,NA,TGTGCCAGCAGTTTTACCCCACTTGATGCTGAGCAGTTCTTC,CASSFTPLDAEQFF
TRBV7-8,TRBJ1-5,NA,NA,TGTGCCAGCAGCGCTGCCAATCAGCCCCAGCATTTT,CASSAANQPQHF
TRBV7-6,TRBJ1-2,NA,TRBD1,TGTGCCAGCAGCTTGGACAGGGCCTATGGCTACACCTTC,CASSLDRAYGYTF
TRBV10-3,TRBJ2-7,NA,NA,TGTGCCATCAGCGGACAGTTCTACGAGCAGTACTTC,CAISGQFYEQYF
TRBV4-3,TRBJ2-2,many,TRBD1,TGCGCCAGCAGCCAGGCGGGACAGGGGAGCAACACCGGGGAGCTGTTTTTT,CASSQAGQGSNTGELFF
TRBV2,TRBJ2-1,few,NA,TGTGCCTCTGAATTGGCGTCTGAGCAGTTCTTC,CASELASEQFF
TRBV5-1,TRBJ2-7,many,TRBD2,TGCGCCAGCAGATTTAGCGGGAGGGGTGACGAGCAGTACTTC,CASRFSGRGDEQYF
TRBV12-3/TRBV12-4,TRBJ2-7,many,NA,TGTGCCAGCAGTTTAGTGGGGGCCGCCTACGAGCAGTACTTC,CASSLVGAAYEQYF
TRBV7-3,TRBJ2-1,once,TRBD2,TGTGCCAGCAGCTCGGGACTAGCGGGGCGAGGGGATGAGCAGTTCTTC,CASSSGLAGRGDEQFF
TRBV3-1,TRBJ1-5,NA,NA,TGTGCCAGCAGCCAAGGGTTTAGCAATCAGCCCCAGCATTTT,CASSQGFSNQPQHF
TRBV7-9,TRBJ1-1,NA,NA,TGTGCCAGCAGCTTCCTCAGCACTGAAGCTTTCTTT,CASSFLSTEAFF
TRBV12-3/TRBV12-4,TRBJ2-7,medium-sized,NA,TGTGCCAGCAGTCACCCGTCCGGGGCCTACGAGCAGTACTTC,CASSHPSGAYEQYF
TRBV9,TRBJ1-2,many,NA,TGTGCCAGCAGCGCGGACTCCCTGGGGGGCTACACCTTC,CASSADSLGGYTF
TRBV18,TRBJ2-5,many,NA,TGTGCCAGTTCGAGGGGACTTGAAGAGACCCAGTACTTC,CASSRGLEETQYF
TRBV6-1,TRBJ2-2,many,NA,TGTGCCAGCAGTGAAGTGGGCCACAAAGAGCTGTTTTTT,CASSEVGHKELFF
TRBV20-1,TRBJ1-1,many,NA,TGCAGTGCTAGAGATCGGTGGTTCCCGAGGAGGGACCCACTCGGAGCTTTCTTT,CSARDRWFPRRDPLGAFF
TRBV9,TRBJ1-1,many,TRBD1,TGTGCCAGCAGCACTAGACAGGGGGCGAAAGCTTTCTTT,CASSTRQGAKAFF